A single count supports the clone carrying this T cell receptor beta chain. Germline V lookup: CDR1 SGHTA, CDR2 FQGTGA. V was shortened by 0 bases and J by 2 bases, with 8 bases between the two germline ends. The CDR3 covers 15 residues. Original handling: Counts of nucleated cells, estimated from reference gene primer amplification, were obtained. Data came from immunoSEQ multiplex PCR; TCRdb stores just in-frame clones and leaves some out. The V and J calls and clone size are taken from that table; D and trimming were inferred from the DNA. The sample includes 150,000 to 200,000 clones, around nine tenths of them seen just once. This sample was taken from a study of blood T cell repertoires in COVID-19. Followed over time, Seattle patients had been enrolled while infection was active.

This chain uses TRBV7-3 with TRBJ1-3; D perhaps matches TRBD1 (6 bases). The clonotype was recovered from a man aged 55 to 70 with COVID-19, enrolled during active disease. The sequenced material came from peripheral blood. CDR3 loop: CASSLTAGAGNTIYF. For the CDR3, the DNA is TGTGCCAGCAGCTTAACGGCAGGGGCTGGAAACACCATATATTTT.